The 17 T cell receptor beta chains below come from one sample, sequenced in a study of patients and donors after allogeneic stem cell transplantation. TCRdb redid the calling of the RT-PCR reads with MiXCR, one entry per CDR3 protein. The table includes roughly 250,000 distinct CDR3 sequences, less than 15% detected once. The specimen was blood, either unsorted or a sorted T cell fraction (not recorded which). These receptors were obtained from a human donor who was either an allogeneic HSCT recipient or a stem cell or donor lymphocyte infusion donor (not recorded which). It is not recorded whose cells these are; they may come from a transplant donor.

The CDR3 reads CASNKGTDTQYF. The CDR3 DNA follows: TGTGCCAGCAATAAGGGGACAGATACGCAGTATTTT. This rearrangement joins TRBV6-1 to TRBJ2-3, with D possibly being TRBD1 (5 bases). Per germline, CDR1 MNHNS and CDR2 SASEGT. The V and J ends lost 7 bases and 3 bases respectively, with 8 bases between them. The CDR3 consists of 12 residues.

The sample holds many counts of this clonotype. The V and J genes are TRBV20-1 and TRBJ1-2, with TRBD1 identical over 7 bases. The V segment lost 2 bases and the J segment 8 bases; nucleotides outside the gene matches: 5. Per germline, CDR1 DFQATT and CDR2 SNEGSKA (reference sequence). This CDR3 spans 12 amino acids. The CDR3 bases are TGCAGTGCTAGAACAGGGGTTGGCGGCTACACCTTC. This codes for CSARTGVGGYTF.

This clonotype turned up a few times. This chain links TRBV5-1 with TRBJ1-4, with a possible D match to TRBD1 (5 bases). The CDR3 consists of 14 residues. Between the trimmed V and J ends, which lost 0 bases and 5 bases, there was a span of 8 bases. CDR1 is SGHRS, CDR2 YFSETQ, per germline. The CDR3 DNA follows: TGCGCCAGCAGCTTGGAGGGGCTGAATGAAAAACTGTTTTTT. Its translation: CASSLEGLNEKLFF. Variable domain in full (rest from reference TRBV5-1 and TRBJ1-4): KAGVTQTPRYLIKTRGQQVTLSCSPISGHRSVSWYQQTPGQGLQFLFEYFSETQRNKGNFPGRFSGRQFSNSRSEMNVSTLELGDSALYLCASSLEGLNEKLFFGSGTQLSVL.

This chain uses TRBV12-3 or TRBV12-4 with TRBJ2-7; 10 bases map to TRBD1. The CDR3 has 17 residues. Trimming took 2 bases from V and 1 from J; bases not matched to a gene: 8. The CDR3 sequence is CASSLRTGGGPSYEQYF. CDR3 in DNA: TGTGCCAGCAGTTTAAGGACAGGGGGGGGTCCTTCCTACGAGCAGTACTTC.

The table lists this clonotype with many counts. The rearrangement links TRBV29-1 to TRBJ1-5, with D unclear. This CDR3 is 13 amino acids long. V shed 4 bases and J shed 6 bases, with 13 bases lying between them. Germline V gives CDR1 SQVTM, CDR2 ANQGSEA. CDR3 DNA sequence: TGCAGCGTTGCGGACCACCCGAGTCAGCCCCAGCATTTT. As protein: CSVADHPSQPQHF.

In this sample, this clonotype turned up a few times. The CDR3 DNA reads TGTGCCAGTACCCTAGAGAGAGGAAACAATCAGCCCCAGCATTTT. Its protein product is CASTLERGNNQPQHF. The rearrangement links TRBV19 to TRBJ1-5; no reliable D call. V gave up 7 bases and J gave up 3 bases, with 16 bases separating them. The CDR3 has 15 residues. CDR1 and CDR2 from the germline V gene are LNHDA and SQIVND (reference sequence).

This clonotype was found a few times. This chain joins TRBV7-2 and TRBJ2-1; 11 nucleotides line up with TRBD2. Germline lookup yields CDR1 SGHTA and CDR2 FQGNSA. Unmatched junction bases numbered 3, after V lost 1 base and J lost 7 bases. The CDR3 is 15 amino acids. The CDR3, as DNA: TGTGCCAGCAGCTTAGTGACTAGCGGGATAAATGAGCAGTTCTTC. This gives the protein CASSLVTSGINEQFF. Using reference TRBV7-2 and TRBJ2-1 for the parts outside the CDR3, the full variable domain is GAGVSQSPSNKVTEKGKDVELRCDPISGHTALYWYRQSLGQGLEFLIYFQGNSAPDKSGLPSDRFSAERTGGSVSTLTIQRTQQEDSAVYLCASSLVTSGINEQFFGPGTRLTVL.

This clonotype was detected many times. Written as DNA, the CDR3 is TGCGCCAGCAGCCTCGGGACTAGCGGGAGGTGGAATGAGCAGTTCTTC. It translates to CASSLGTSGRWNEQFF. This chain connects TRBV5-1 to TRBJ2-1, with 15 bases that match TRBD2. V gave up 4 bases and J gave up 7 bases; unmatched junction bases: 6. The CDR3 totals 16 residues. Germline CDR1 SGHRS, CDR2 YFSETQ.

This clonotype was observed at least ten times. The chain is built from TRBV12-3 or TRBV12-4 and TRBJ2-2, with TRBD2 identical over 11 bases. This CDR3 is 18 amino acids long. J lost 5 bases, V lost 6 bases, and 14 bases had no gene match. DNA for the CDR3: TGTGCCAGCAGCCGAACTAGCGGGGGCCCTTGGGGTACCGGGGAGCTGTTTTTT. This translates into CASSRTSGGPWGTGELFF.

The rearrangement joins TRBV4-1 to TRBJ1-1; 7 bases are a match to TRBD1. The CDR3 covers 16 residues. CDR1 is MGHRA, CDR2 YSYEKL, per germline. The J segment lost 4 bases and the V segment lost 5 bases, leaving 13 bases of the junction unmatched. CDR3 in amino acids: CASSSGGRQGPTEAFF. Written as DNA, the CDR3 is TGCGCCAGCAGCTCGGGAGGTAGACAGGGCCCCACTGAAGCTTTCTTT.

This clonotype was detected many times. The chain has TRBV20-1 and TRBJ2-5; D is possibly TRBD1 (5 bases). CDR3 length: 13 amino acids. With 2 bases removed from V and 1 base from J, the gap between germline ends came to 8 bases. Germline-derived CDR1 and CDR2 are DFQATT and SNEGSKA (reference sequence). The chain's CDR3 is CSARQGGQETQYF. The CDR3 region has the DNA TGCAGTGCTAGACAGGGCGGCCAAGAGACCCAGTACTTC.

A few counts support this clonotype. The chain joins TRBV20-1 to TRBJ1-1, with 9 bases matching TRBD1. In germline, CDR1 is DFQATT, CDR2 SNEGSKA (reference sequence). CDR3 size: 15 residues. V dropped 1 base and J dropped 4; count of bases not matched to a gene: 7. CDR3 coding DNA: TGCAGTGCTAGAGCCGGGACAGGGTTCACCACTGAAGCTTTCTTT. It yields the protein CSARAGTGFTTEAFF.

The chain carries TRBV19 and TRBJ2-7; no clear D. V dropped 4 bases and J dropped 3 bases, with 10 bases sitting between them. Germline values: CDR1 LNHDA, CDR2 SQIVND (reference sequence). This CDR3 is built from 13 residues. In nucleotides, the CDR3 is TGTGCCAGTAGTACGAGACCACGCTACGAGCAGTACTTC. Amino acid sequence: CASSTRPRYEQYF. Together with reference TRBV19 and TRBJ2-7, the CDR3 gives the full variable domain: DGGITQSPKYLFRKEGQNVTLSCEQNLNHDAMYWYRQDPGQGLRLIYYSQIVNDFQKGDIAEGYSVSREKKESFPLTVTSAQKNPTAFYLCASSTRPRYEQYFGPGTRLTVT.

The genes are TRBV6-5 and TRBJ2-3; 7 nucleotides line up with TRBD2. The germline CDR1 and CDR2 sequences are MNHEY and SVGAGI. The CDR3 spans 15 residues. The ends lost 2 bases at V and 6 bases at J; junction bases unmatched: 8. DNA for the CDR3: TGTGCCAGCAGTTACGCAGGACTAGTGGCTGATACGCAGTATTTT. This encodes CASSYAGLVADTQYF.

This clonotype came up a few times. The CDR3 nucleotides read TGCAGTGCTAGAGTGGCAGGGGGCGAGACCCAGTACTTC. Its translation: CSARVAGGETQYF. The rearrangement uses TRBV20-1 and TRBJ2-5; 8 nucleotides agree with TRBD1. The V and J ends lost 1 base and 5 bases, in that order; junction bases with no gene match: 3. Germline V lookup: CDR1 DFQATT, CDR2 SNEGSKA (reference sequence). The CDR3 is made up of 13 amino acids.

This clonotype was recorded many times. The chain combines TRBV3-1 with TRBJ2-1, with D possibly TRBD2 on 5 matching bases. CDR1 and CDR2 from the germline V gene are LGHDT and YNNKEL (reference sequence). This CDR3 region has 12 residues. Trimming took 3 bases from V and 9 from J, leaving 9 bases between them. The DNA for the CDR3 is TGTGCCAGCAGCCAGTTAGAGGGTGAGCAGTTCTTC. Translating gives CASSQLEGEQFF.

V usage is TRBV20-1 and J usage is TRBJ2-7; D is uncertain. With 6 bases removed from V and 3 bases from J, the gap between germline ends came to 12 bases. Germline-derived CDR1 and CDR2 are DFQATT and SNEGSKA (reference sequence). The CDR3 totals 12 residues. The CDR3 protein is CSAPRRDYEQYF. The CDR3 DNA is TGCAGTGCCCCACGGCGCGACTACGAGCAGTACTTC.